This T cell receptor (beta chain) was captured in a study of identical twins (dated by TCRdb to the mid-2010s). Notes on the research overall: To test whether fetal clonotypes persist, this study deep-sequenced TCR alpha and beta repertoires from monozygotic twins, from unrelated adults of various ages, and from cord blood. To rule out contamination, the twin experiments were replicated at different times with different library preparation protocols.

Library creation used 5' RACE. Instrument used: Illumina HiSeq 2000. Template switching introduced a universal primer binding site; the final cDNA contained a unique molecular identifier, enabling accurate counting of TCR cDNA molecules. Specific primers in the conserved constant-segment region were used to synthesize first-strand cDNA for the TCR alpha and beta chains. To control for contamination, every cDNA library carried two barcodes: a SMART-Mk sample barcode plus Illumina barcodes. TruSeq adapter sequences along with Illumina sample barcodes were introduced in two successive PCR steps. The Illumina HiSeq platform was used with custom primers to sequence TCR alpha and beta cDNA libraries. In the source study's methods: Raw reads were processed with MiGEC to extract unique molecular identifiers, and MiXCR was used to determine CDR3 positions. For each individual, recombination models were inferred using an EM algorithm with the repgenHMM and IGoR tools. Shared clonotypes were analyzed with the tcR package in R, and sharing was normalized by the product of cloneset sizes. Out-of-frame nonproductive sequences were analyzed to study raw recombination free of thymic and clonal selection effects. The public reads were reanalyzed by TCRdb: fastp trimming at Q25, MiXCR alignment, in-frame beta chains only. Each entry merges the rows of one CDR3 protein and shows their most common DNA and genes. V and J calls and clone size were set by TCRdb, not the authors. This sample lists some 190,000 distinct CDR3 sequences; around a sixth were detected once. The top ten clones comprise 35% to 45% of the sample.

The CDR3 runs 16 residues from the cysteine to the phenylalanine. Solely the CDR3 DNA is kept, with 48 bases framed from the first base. CDR1 and CDR2, looked up from the germline V gene (reference sequence), are MNHEY and SMNVEV. Trimming leaves V shorter by 2 bases and J shorter by 6 bases, with the junction holding 9 bases beyond the gene matches. Summary of the overall study and its limitations: Zero-insertion analyses could be partly confounded by invariant T cells such as MAIT and iNKT, although diverse VJ usage argued against such confounding for most clonotypes. In beta out-of-frame sequences, excess twin sharing was weaker, because having fewer shared sequences lowered the signal-to-noise ratio. Because the same donors could not be followed over many years, conclusions were based on cross-sectional statistical analysis. In monozygotic twins, out-of-frame TCR alpha sharing was systematically underestimated by recombination models, although the models agreed with sharing between unrelated individuals. Abundant cord blood beta clonotypes carried fewer insertions; young adult naive repertoires showed a weaker similar trend, while memory repertoires showed none. Compared with coincidental sharing between unrelated individuals, an excess of low generation-probability sequences was observed among out-of-frame TCR alpha sequences shared between twins.

Notes on this clonotype: Its antigen is unknown. No per-base quality is available; no much larger clone lies one base away.

Only healthy Caucasian donors were included. Three pairs of female monozygotic twins, all aged 18 to 29 years, made up the twin cohort. Positive isolation kits from Invitrogen were used to isolate the CD4+ and CD8+ T cell populations. The sample was also reused in another study, on T cells expressing NK-cell markers. The second study also describes: TCR beta-chain repertoires were profiled in sorted CD3+CD56+NKG2C+, CD3+CD56+NKG2C- and CD3+CD56-NKG2C+ T-cell subsets from several donors. Among the eight sequenced donors, seven were HCMV-seropositive and one was HCMV-seronegative. In several experiments an anti-gammadeltaTCR antibody was added to restrict sorting to alphabetaTCR-expressing T cells. In 5 to 7 donors, the dominant CD3+CD56+NKG2C+ clonotypes were found to rank among the top 10 CD8+ clonotypes and to make up 1.0-7.0% of CD8+ T cells. Those dominant clonotypes were again the most abundant among CD3+CD56-NKG2C+ cells in a few donors, at roughly 25-65%. Whether the expanded NKG2C-expressing T cell clones were specific for HCMV antigens remained unclear. All eight donors whose samples were sequenced were randomly selected healthy volunteers, three of them men and five women. To determine HCMV serostatus, a commercial ELISA kit was used to detect HCMV-specific IgG in serum. Reads were demultiplexed and grouped by UMI with MIGEC, and clonotypes were assembled and quantified with MiTCR. To exclude erroneous sequences, only TCR cDNA sequences supported by at least two reads were retained. Downstream repertoire analysis used the tcR package, and clonotypes were matched across fractions by CDR3 nucleotide sequence plus V segment. VDJmatch was used to annotate antigen specificity against VDJdb, with one amino acid substitution in CDR3 permitted.

This chain is built from TRBV27 and TRBJ1-5; 8 of the junction bases match TRBD1. The sample was CD8+ T cells sorted from blood. The clonotype was recovered from a young woman in good health. The sequenced DNA: TGTGCCAGCAGTTTAATAGGACAGGGTCTGGCTCAGCCCCAGCATTTT. This yields the protein CASSLIGQGLAQPQHF.